A selection of T cell receptor beta chains follows, all from one sample in a study of identical twins. TCRdb reprocessed the 5' RACE reads with MiXCR, giving one entry per CDR3 protein. In the table there are approximately 240,000 distinct CDR3 sequences, more than 12% of which are singletons. The sample consisted of memory (CD45RO+) T cells sorted from blood. The receptor source for this set is a woman under 30 in good health. The CDR3 runs from the conserved cysteine through the conserved F or W. The D gene is left open where the match is weak. Not all rows give a size; the values are once, few, many and, for expanded clones, a class.

size: .; V: TRBV5-6; J: TRBJ2-3; D: .; CDR3: CATTSGYSTDTQYF; DNA: TGTGCCACCACATCCGGCTACAGCACAGATACGCAGTATTTT
size: .; V: TRBV12-3/TRBV12-4; J: TRBJ2-2; D: TRBD2; CDR3: CATGTSGTNTGELFF; DNA: TGTGCCACCGGGACTAGCGGGACGAACACCGGGGAGCTGTTTTTT
size: few; V: TRBV29-1; J: TRBJ2-5; D: .; CDR3: CSVSRTDQETQYF; DNA: TGCAGCGTTTCTCGGACAGACCAAGAGACCCAGTACTTC
size: .; V: TRBV6-2/TRBV6-3; J: TRBJ2-7; D: TRBD1; CDR3: CASREDRISYEQYF; DNA: TGTGCCAGCAGAGAGGACAGGATCTCCTACGAGCAGTACTTC
size: .; V: TRBV19; J: TRBJ2-2; D: .; CDR3: CASSREVTNTGELFF; DNA: TGTGCCAGTAGTAGGGAAGTTACGAACACCGGGGAGCTGTTTTTT
size: few; V: TRBV6-1; J: TRBJ1-1; D: .; CDR3: CASWKQANTEAFF; DNA: TGTGCCAGCTGGAAACAGGCGAACACTGAAGCTTTCTTT
size: few; V: TRBV7-9; J: TRBJ2-2; D: .; CDR3: CASSLLATNTGELFF; DNA: TGTGCCAGCAGCTTACTGGCGACGAACACCGGGGAGCTGTTTTTT
size: few; V: TRBV6-1; J: TRBJ2-3; D: TRBD1; CDR3: CASTSGQGAIDTQYF; DNA: TGTGCCAGCACCTCGGGACAGGGGGCGATTGATACGCAGTATTTT
size: .; V: TRBV6-1; J: TRBJ2-3; D: .; CDR3: CASSEAAPRSTDTQYF; DNA: TGTGCCAGCAGTGAAGCGGCTCCTAGATCCACAGATACGCAGTATTTT
size: few; V: TRBV2; J: TRBJ2-1; D: .; CDR3: CASSVLSVQFF; DNA: TGTGCCAGCAGTGTCCTGTCTGTGCAGTTCTTC
size: many; V: TRBV29-1; J: TRBJ2-1; D: TRBD2; CDR3: CSVEESRAGVSMNEQFF; DNA: TGCAGCGTTGAAGAGTCACGGGCGGGGGTTTCGATGAATGAGCAGTTCTTC
size: many; V: TRBV3-1; J: TRBJ2-2; D: .; CDR3: CASSQQVNTGELFF; DNA: TGTGCCAGCAGCCAGCAGGTGAACACCGGGGAGCTGTTTTTT
size: .; V: TRBV29-1; J: TRBJ1-4; D: TRBD1; CDR3: CSVEARGPNEKLFF; DNA: TGCAGCGTTGAAGCCAGGGGGCCTAATGAAAAACTGTTTTTT
size: few; V: TRBV5-1; J: TRBJ2-3; D: .; CDR3: CASSLFGGNTQYF; DNA: TGCGCCAGCAGCTTGTTCGGGGGAAATACGCAGTATTTT
size: .; V: TRBV20-1; J: TRBJ2-2; D: .; CDR3: CSARDPGRGGTGELFF; DNA: TGCAGTGCTAGAGATCCCGGGCGGGGCGGCACCGGGGAGCTGTTTTTT
size: .; V: TRBV7-5; J: TRBJ2-1; D: .; CDR3: CISVSEAYPRSGRGNEQFF; DNA: .
size: few; V: TRBV18; J: TRBJ2-7; D: TRBD1; CDR3: CASSPPGQGRIYEQYF; DNA: TGTGCCAGCTCACCACCGGGACAGGGAAGAATCTACGAGCAGTACTTC
size: few; V: TRBV10-3; J: TRBJ1-2; D: .; CDR3: CAISDKGSVSYTF; DNA: TGTGCCATCAGTGATAAGGGGTCGGTTTCATACACCTTC
size: many; V: TRBV20-1; J: TRBJ1-1; D: .; CDR3: CSATPPDVNTEAFF; DNA: TGCAGTGCTACGCCTCCGGACGTGAACACTGAAGCTTTCTTT
size: many; V: TRBV24-1; J: TRBJ1-2; D: .; CDR3: CATSDHRSNYGYTF; DNA: TGTGCCACCAGTGATCACAGGTCCAACTATGGCTACACCTTC
size: .; V: TRBV5-1; J: TRBJ1-1; D: .; CDR3: CASSSFGMNTEAFF; DNA: TGCGCCAGCAGCTCGTTTGGGATGAACACTGAAGCTTTCTTT
size: many; V: TRBV3-1; J: TRBJ1-1; D: .; CDR3: CASSLPSRNTEAFF; DNA: TGTGCCAGCAGCCTTCCTTCAAGGAACACTGAAGCTTTCTTT
size: many; V: TRBV6-4; J: TRBJ1-6; D: .; CDR3: CASSDRDNSPLHF; DNA: TGTGCCAGCAGTGACAGGGATAATTCACCCCTCCACTTT
size: .; V: TRBV10-3; J: TRBJ2-6; D: .; CDR3: CAISGSGSGANVLTF; DNA: TGTGCCATCAGTGGCAGCGGCTCTGGGGCCAACGTCCTGACTTTC
size: .; V: TRBV20-1; J: TRBJ2-6; D: .; CDR3: CSASERAGSGANVLTF; DNA: TGCAGTGCTAGCGAACGGGCAGGGAGTGGGGCCAACGTCCTGACTTTC
size: many; V: TRBV6-5; J: TRBJ2-2; D: .; CDR3: CASSLRHLGSTGELFF; DNA: TGTGCCAGCAGTCTTAGACACCTCGGGTCAACCGGGGAGCTGTTTTTT
size: few; V: TRBV19; J: TRBJ1-5; D: .; CDR3: CATKDRTIGNQPQHF; DNA: TGTGCCACCAAGGACCGAACTATAGGCAATCAGCCCCAGCATTTT
size: .; V: TRBV5-1; J: TRBJ2-3; D: TRBD2; CDR3: CASSRGLAASTDTQYF; DNA: TGCGCCAGCAGCAGGGGACTAGCGGCTAGCACAGATACGCAGTATTTT